Only a few counts were recorded for the clone carrying this TCR beta chain. This entry comes from a study of T cells after yellow fever vaccination. MiXCR, applied by TCRdb to the 5' RACE reads, yields one record per CDR3 protein. The sample yields 510,000 or so distinct CDR3 sequences, 15% to 20% seen once. The V and J ends lost 0 bases and 7 bases respectively, with 4 bases between them. Germline V gene lookup returns CDR1 SGHRS and CDR2 YFSETQ. The CDR3 runs to 12 residues. This chain links TRBV5-1 with TRBJ2-2; D is uncertain. The TCR was taken from a man aged 25 to 40 who received the YFV17D yellow fever vaccine. The sample consisted of PBMCs, taken 15 days after the yellow fever booster vaccination. DNA for the CDR3: TGCGCCAGCAGCTTGGGGAACGGGGAGCTGTTTTTT. The encoded protein is CASSLGNGELFF.